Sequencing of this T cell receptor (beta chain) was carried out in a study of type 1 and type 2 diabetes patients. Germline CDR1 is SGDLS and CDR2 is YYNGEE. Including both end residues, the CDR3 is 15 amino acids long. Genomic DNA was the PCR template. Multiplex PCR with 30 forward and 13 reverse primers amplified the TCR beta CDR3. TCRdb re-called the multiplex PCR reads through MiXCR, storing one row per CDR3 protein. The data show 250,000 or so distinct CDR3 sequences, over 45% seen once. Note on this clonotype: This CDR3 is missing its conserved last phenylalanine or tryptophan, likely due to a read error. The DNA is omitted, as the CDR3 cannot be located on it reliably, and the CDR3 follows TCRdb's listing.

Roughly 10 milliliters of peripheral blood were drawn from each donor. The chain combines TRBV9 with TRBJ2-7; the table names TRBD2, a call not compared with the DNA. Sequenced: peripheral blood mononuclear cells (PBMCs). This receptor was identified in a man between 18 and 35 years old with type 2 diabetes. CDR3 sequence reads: CASSVPYHIRTRGPI.